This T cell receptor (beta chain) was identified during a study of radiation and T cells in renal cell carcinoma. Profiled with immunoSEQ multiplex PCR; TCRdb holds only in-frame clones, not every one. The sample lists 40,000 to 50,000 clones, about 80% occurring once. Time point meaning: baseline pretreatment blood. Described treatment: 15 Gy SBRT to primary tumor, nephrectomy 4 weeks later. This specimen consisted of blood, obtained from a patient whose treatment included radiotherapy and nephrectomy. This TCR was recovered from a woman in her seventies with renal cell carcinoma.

This CDR3 reads CASSLTGNEQYF. CDR3 nucleotides: TGTGCCAGCAGCTTGACAGGGAACGAGCAGTACTTC. This chain connects TRBV5-6 to TRBJ2-7; D is possibly TRBD1 (6 bases). The germline CDR1 and CDR2 sequences are SGHDT and YYEEEE. This CDR3 comprises 12 residues. Trimming cost V 1 base and J 5 bases, with 7 bases left between them. Variable domain in full (rest from reference TRBV5-6 and TRBJ2-7): DAGVTQSPTHLIKTRGQQVTLRCSPKSGHDTVSWYQQALGQGPQFIFQYYEEEERQRGNFPDRFSGHQFPNYSSELNVNALLLGDSALYLCASSLTGNEQYFGPGTRLTVT.